Detailed here is one T cell receptor (beta chain). The germline gives CDR1 SGDLS, CDR2 YYNGEE. Losses at the gene ends were 0 bases for V and 5 bases for J; bases not matched to a gene: 14. The CDR3 is 18 residues long. This entry belongs to a study of PD-1 blockade in classical Hodgkin lymphoma. Produced via immunoSEQ multiplex PCR; TCRdb's table is partial and in-frame only. The sample holds about 150,000 clones, around 84% seen once. Each of the patients experienced relapse following autologous stem cell transplantation, and their brentuximab vedotin exposure differed. The source of this sequence is a human donor with classical Hodgkin lymphoma. The gene calls are TRBV9 and TRBJ2-7, with 10 bases identical to TRBD2. The source was peripheral blood mononuclear cells (PBMCs), collected before the second cycle of nivolumab. CDR3 in DNA: TGTGCCAGCAGCGTAGGGATGGGGCTAGCGGGAGTACAGGACGAGCAGTACTTC. Encoded protein: CASSVGMGLAGVQDEQYF.